This T cell receptor (beta chain) stems from a study of cytomegalovirus exposure and HLA in healthy donors. The overall study: Unique TCRs from HLA-typed donors, 85 million to 100 million of them, were held in an early data release. Study results and limitations: A later examination showed that TCR association rates differed by HLA locus, with DRB1 most and HLA-C fewest.

On this clone: Its antigen is still unknown.

Germline CDR1 KGHSH, CDR2 LQKENI. The CDR3 length is 13 residues. Between the trimmed V and J ends, which lost 10 bases and 8 bases, there was a span of 18 bases. Vbeta (60) and Jbeta (13) primers were used in the PCR. Sequencing used immunoSEQ multiplex PCR; TCRdb keeps in-frame clones, though not all of them. The clone table shows 55,000 to 75,000 clones, with the ten largest holding approximately 4.3%. The sample comprised PBMCs. This chain joins TRBV18 and TRBJ2-1; D may be TRBD2 (6 bases). The TCR sequence derives from a male donor in good health and CMV-seronegative. The CDR3, as DNA: TGTGCCACGGGGGAGAGGAGCGTGGATGAGCAGTTCTTC. It encodes CATGERSVDEQFF.